This TCR beta chain was observed in a study of shared clonotypes between healthy human individuals (dated by TCRdb to about 2020). General notes on the study: The cohort included a few men and a couple of women between 18 and 49 years of age. To estimate repertoire size and how much clonotype sharing occurs between individuals, the study deeply sequenced the blood TCR repertoires of five healthy adults. For each donor, CD4 naive and CD4 memory were each run on three plates, CD8 naive on two plates, and CD8 memory on one plate. Each donor's leukapheresis produced roughly between roughly 0.85 and 10 billion PBMCs. Different laboratories and diverse techniques were used to prepare libraries and sequence TCR repertoires, to increase sequencing depth and limit assay-specific biases.

TCR CDR3 regions were amplified from genomic DNA by multiplex PCR using the deep immunoSEQ assay. For each cell subset, the extracted genomic DNA was distributed evenly across all wells of several immunoSEQ 96-well plates, and each plate served as one replicate. For sorted subsets, roughly 190 ng of genomic DNA, equivalent to roughly 30,000 T cell genomes, went into each replicate PCR. The purified libraries were quantified using a Qubit 3.0 fluorometer, sized with a Bioanalyzer 2100, and then quantified again using the KAPA Library Quantification kit. Every immunoSEQ 96-well plate was sequenced on a separate single-read 150-cycle Illumina NextSeq 550 flow cell. Per the original workflow: The immunoSEQ output contained only junctional sequences without quality scores, so filtering could not match that applied to full-length reads. Sequences were annotated with PyIR, a Python wrapper for IgBLAST v1.9, using IMGT germline references to assign V/J genes and CDR3. Any read was removed if the V/J assignment was weak (E-value above 1e-6), the CDR3 was missing, or the read contained stop codons, out-of-frame junctions, or ambiguous translated residues. V3J clonotypes were defined as sequences sharing the same inferred V gene, J gene, and CDR3 amino acid sequence. The percentage overlap between two repertoires was calculated by dividing the number of shared unique clonotypes by the size of the smaller repertoire. Three approaches were used to assess repertoire richness: RTK rarefaction, the Chao1 estimator, and Recon v2.1 estimates of unobserved clonotypes. OLGA was used to compute generation probabilities for all TCRbeta clonotypes that the gDNA method yielded from a handful of donors. The table was pulled from immuneACCESS by TCRdb, which kept in-frame rearrangements only. Such tables lose some clones; where checked, under half of the loss comes from unresolved V genes, and the rest has no known cause. The D gene and trimming were derived from the DNA, and the V and J assignments and clone size from that table. In this sample the table shows more than 550,000 clones, about 90% of which occur a single time. 34% of the sample lies in the top ten.

Results the study describes overall, beyond this receptor: The small number of donors limited the genetic and exposure-history diversity represented. Pairwise subsampling indicated that sequencing depth was expected to affect the degree of clonotype sharing among donors. Clonotypes shared by all four sorted-subset donors showed higher generation probabilities than non-shared clonotypes. Incomplete sequencing was indicated by rarefaction of sorted-subset datasets, despite the large sequencing depth. Across a handful of donors, about 5.2% of naive CD4, over 3% of naive CD8, 2.3% of memory CD4, and roughly 0.41% of memory CD8 clonotypes were shared. Estimated clonotype richness was generally larger for naive than for memory subsets. Sampling was limited to blood, and TCR repertoires in tissue likely differ from TCR repertoires in blood.

The CDR3 measures 20 amino acids from cysteine to phenylalanine. The CDR3 DNA has 60 bases and is translated from base 1. Taken from the germline V gene, the CDR1 and CDR2 loops are SGHTS and YDEGEE. V loses 0 bases, J loses 0 bases, and the germline ends lie 22 bases apart. The donors were healthy, HIV-negative adults who had no recently reported acute infections or vaccinations. Every donor was a Caucasian adult residing in Nashville, Tennessee, USA. CD8 memory samples were composed of magnetically selected CD45RO+ cells combined with CCR7-negative CD45RA+ effector memory (TemRA) cells. Blood was collected by leukapheresis, and PBMCs were isolated by Ficoll-Histopaque density gradient centrifugation and then cryopreserved in liquid nitrogen vapor phase. Analytical flow cytometry was used to check the purity and quantity of every magnetically sorted T cell population. Genomic DNA was isolated from each sorted fraction and quantified by UV absorbance on a Nanodrop 2000c.

On this clone itself: The clone's antigen remains unknown. The record has no base qualities; no much larger clone is one base away.

The material sequenced was memory CD8+ T cells from PBMCs. This sample's cell subset or site label indicates: CD45RO+ cells pooled with CCR7-negative TemRA cells. The source of this sequence is a man younger than 30 in good health. Some clones in this sample may be carry-over from other donors' samples. The sequence links TRBV5-8 to TRBJ1-3, and the D gene may be TRBD1, 5 bases matching. The sequenced DNA: TGTGCCAGCAGCTTGGGACAAGGCTGGGACGACAAACGCTCTGGAAACACCATATATTTT. Its amino acids are CASSLGQGWDDKRSGNTIYF.